The clone carrying this T cell receptor (beta chain) has a handful of counts. This entry comes from a study of T cell changes during pregnancy in multiple sclerosis. Trimming pared 2 bases from V and 1 base from J, leaving 9 bases between. CDR3 length: 14 residues. Germline loops: CDR1 MNHEY, CDR2 SVGAGI. Generated by immunoSEQ multiplex PCR, the TCRdb table keeps only in-frame clones and is missing some. The sample lists around 110,000 clones, about 90% occurring once. The specimen was peripheral blood, collected after pregnancy. The chain joins TRBV6-5 to TRBJ2-7; D not certain. The TCR originated in a female donor with multiple sclerosis, enrolled in a pregnancy study. CDR3 amino acids: CASSYVGSSYEQYF. CDR3 DNA: TGTGCCAGCAGTTACGTCGGGTCTTCCTACGAGCAGTACTTC.